This record looks at one T cell receptor beta chain sequence and its context. The target of this receptor is not known. No much larger clone exists at a distance of one base, and base qualities are not known. This sample was included in a study of Siglec-9 on CD8 T cells in melanoma (dated by TCRdb to the late 2010s). Regarding the research as a whole: In this study, researchers looked at how Siglec-9 is expressed on CD8+ T cells and what Siglec-9 does to regulate T cells within the melanoma tumor microenvironment. The study at large found these results: According to the report, an effector memory CD8+ T-cell subset that seemed to build up inside melanoma tumors was both marked and regulated by Siglec-9.

The library was made by the immunoSEQ multiplex PCR assay. TCRdb retrieved this table from immuneACCESS and kept in-frame rearrangements only. Not all clones are present; in checked studies, unresolved V genes account for under half, and no reason is known for the remainder. This sample lists roughly 35,000 clones; roughly four fifths were detected once. Jointly, the top ten make up roughly 1.8% of the sample. Including cysteine and phenylalanine, the CDR3 has 14 amino acids. The sequence is cut down to CDR3 DNA, 42 bases in frame from base 1. The germline V gene encodes CDR1 MDHEN and CDR2 SYDVKM. Deletion took 3 bases off V and 4 bases off J, with a span of 10 bases between the germline ends.

The V and J genes are TRBV28 and TRBJ1-3; too little of a D gene remains to name it. Sample: Siglec-9- CD8+ T cells sorted from blood. This specimen's cell subset or site label, interpreted: CD8 T cells lacking Siglec-9. The TCR originated in a human donor in good health. The nucleotide sequence is given as TGTGCCAGCAGTTTGGTTGGGTCGGGAAACACCATATATTTT. The encoded protein is CASSLVGSGNTIYF.